The clone carrying this T cell receptor beta chain was picked up a small number of times. This sample stems from a study of T cells after yellow fever vaccination. Germline CDR1 and CDR2: MNHNY and SVGAGI (reference sequence). The CDR3 has 13 amino acids. V lost 2 bases to trimming and J lost 13 bases, with 18 bases between them. MiXCR, run by TCRdb on the 5' RACE reads, gives a single entry per CDR3 protein. The table has under 600,000 distinct CDR3 sequences, roughly 13% seen once. This sequence was found in a man under 40 who received the YFV17D yellow fever vaccine. Material: PBMCs, obtained on the day of the yellow fever booster vaccination. The V and J genes are TRBV6-6 and TRBJ2-7, with D perhaps TRBD1 (5 bases). Here the CDR3 reads CASSYGTQGYGYF. CDR3 nucleotides: TGTGCCAGCAGTTACGGCACCCAGGGTTACGGATACTTC.